A selection of T cell receptor beta chains follows, all from one sample in a study of blood T cell repertoires in COVID-19. The assay was immunoSEQ multiplex PCR, and TCRdb's table has in-frame clones only and misses some. Of about 260,000 clones in the sample, around 86% were seen once. The sequenced sample was peripheral blood. All receptors derive from a man aged 35 to 55 who had recovered from COVID-19. The CDR3 runs from the conserved cysteine through the conserved F or W. Each record gives: J gene, V gene, D gene, CDR3 protein. D genes are given only for firm matches.

j_call: TRBJ2-7; v_call: TRBV6-6; d_call: TRBD1; cdr3_aa: CASSHRQGPTYEQYF
j_call: TRBJ2-3; v_call: TRBV6-5; d_call: -; cdr3_aa: CASRGPGLDTQYF
j_call: TRBJ2-5; v_call: TRBV5-1; d_call: TRBD2; cdr3_aa: CASSLPMRGREETQYF
j_call: TRBJ2-5; v_call: TRBV4-2; d_call: TRBD1; cdr3_aa: CASSHGQAQETQYF
j_call: TRBJ1-1; v_call: TRBV3-1/TRBV3-2; d_call: -; cdr3_aa: CASSQAGARRTEAFF
j_call: TRBJ2-2; v_call: TRBV6-6; d_call: TRBD2; cdr3_aa: CASSRLAGTNTGELFF
j_call: TRBJ2-7; v_call: TRBV7-9; d_call: TRBD2; cdr3_aa: CASSLVGSGRAPYEQYF
j_call: TRBJ2-2; v_call: TRBV18; d_call: -; cdr3_aa: CASSPGQANTGELFF
j_call: TRBJ1-3; v_call: TRBV6-5; d_call: TRBD1; cdr3_aa: CASRRTGISGNTIYF
j_call: TRBJ1-1; v_call: TRBV7-8; d_call: -; cdr3_aa: CASSLGARTHNTEAFF
j_call: TRBJ2-7; v_call: TRBV5-1; d_call: TRBD2; cdr3_aa: CASATSEHDEQYF
j_call: TRBJ1-2; v_call: TRBV6-5; d_call: TRBD1; cdr3_aa: CASRSNRGGYTF
j_call: TRBJ2-1; v_call: TRBV7-2; d_call: TRBD2; cdr3_aa: CASSVGLAVGEQFF
j_call: TRBJ2-1; v_call: TRBV7-6; d_call: -; cdr3_aa: CASSPQFGRGNEQFF
j_call: TRBJ1-2; v_call: TRBV7-2; d_call: -; cdr3_aa: CASSPDRNYGYTF
j_call: TRBJ2-7; v_call: TRBV7-9; d_call: -; cdr3_aa: CASSTQGKQYF
j_call: TRBJ2-5; v_call: TRBV19; d_call: TRBD2; cdr3_aa: CASSIGSSGATKETQYF
j_call: TRBJ2-7; v_call: TRBV27; d_call: -; cdr3_aa: CASSLYLTGFNEQYF
j_call: TRBJ1-1; v_call: TRBV9; d_call: -; cdr3_aa: CASSVDPAGIRSEAFF
j_call: TRBJ2-7; v_call: TRBV7-9; d_call: -; cdr3_aa: CASSLGDRYEQYF
j_call: TRBJ1-1; v_call: TRBV5-6; d_call: -; cdr3_aa: CASSFGGIATTEAFF
j_call: TRBJ2-1; v_call: TRBV7-8; d_call: TRBD2; cdr3_aa: CASSLGGASGGLEQFF
j_call: TRBJ2-5; v_call: TRBV6-5; d_call: -; cdr3_aa: CASRQAGHETQYF
j_call: TRBJ1-2; v_call: TRBV24-1; d_call: TRBD1; cdr3_aa: CATSDPGQGFGGYTF
j_call: TRBJ2-7; v_call: TRBV27; d_call: -; cdr3_aa: CASSLVQGGAYEQYF
j_call: TRBJ1-3; v_call: TRBV6-5; d_call: TRBD1; cdr3_aa: CASTRTGSSGNTIYF
j_call: TRBJ1-5; v_call: TRBV10-3; d_call: -; cdr3_aa: CAISEWEASNQPQHF
j_call: TRBJ2-7; v_call: TRBV27; d_call: -; cdr3_aa: CATLRGREQYF
j_call: TRBJ2-3; v_call: TRBV25-1; d_call: TRBD2; cdr3_aa: CASSLREREVTDTQYF
j_call: TRBJ1-5; v_call: TRBV7-2; d_call: -; cdr3_aa: CASSLGTEQPQHF
j_call: TRBJ2-3; v_call: TRBV4-3; d_call: -; cdr3_aa: CASSQDFGDTQYF
j_call: TRBJ2-5; v_call: TRBV7-3; d_call: TRBD2; cdr3_aa: CASSTGLAGVGETQYF
j_call: TRBJ2-1; v_call: TRBV19; d_call: TRBD2; cdr3_aa: CASSITGGNEQFF
j_call: TRBJ1-1; v_call: TRBV4-3; d_call: TRBD1; cdr3_aa: CASSHRQGAAFF
j_call: TRBJ2-1; v_call: TRBV11-2; d_call: TRBD1; cdr3_aa: CASSLDRGSSYNEQFF
j_call: TRBJ2-5; v_call: TRBV15; d_call: -; cdr3_aa: CATSRDQGWETQYF
j_call: TRBJ1-1; v_call: TRBV19; d_call: -; cdr3_aa: CASSIRVNTEAFF
j_call: TRBJ2-7; v_call: TRBV4-1; d_call: TRBD2; cdr3_aa: CASSLSRLAGGHSYEQYF